This T cell receptor (beta chain) was retrieved from a study of OX40 agonist ivuxolimab in advanced cancers. Regarding the research as a whole: Ivuxolimab was a fully human IgG2 agonistic monoclonal antibody targeting the costimulatory receptor OX40 (CD134). Prior anti-PD-1, anti-PD-L1 or anti-CTLA-4 therapy was permitted, and checkpoint inhibitors had been received by roughly 42% of dose-escalation patients. Peripheral TCRbeta sequencing was intended to test whether TCR sequence diversity was altered and clonal T-cell expansion was caused by ivuxolimab. In the dose-escalation cohort, approximately 82% of patients were male, and the mean age was roughly 60 years with a range of about 20 to 80. Intravenous ivuxolimab was administered to patients every 2 weeks at six dose levels: 0.01, 0.1, 0.3, 1.5, 3 and 10 mg/kg. Of the roughly 52 patients in dose escalation, about 20 had hepatocellular carcinoma, some 15 had melanoma, 9 had renal cell carcinoma and 9 had head and neck cancer. The paper reports the monotherapy dose-escalation portion (N ≈ 52 patients) of the phase I ivuxolimab trial. Three dose-escalation patients achieved partial responses, one with hepatocellular carcinoma and two with cutaneous melanoma. Results the study describes overall, beyond this receptor: Low levels of normalized T-cell clonal expansion were also seen in some nonresponding patients. In the 0.1-3.0 mg/kg groups, partial responders were among the patients with the lowest normalized peripheral clonal expansion, particularly in CD8+ T cells. Clonal expansion of both CD4+ and CD8+ blood T cells was observed from baseline to week 6 at doses 0.1 to 3.0 mg/kg. The antigen specificity of the peripheral T cells that underwent clonal expansion was not determined. After ivuxolimab, CD8+ T cells had more expanded clones than CD4+ T cells on average.

Genomic DNA was isolated from the sorted cells so that the TCRbeta CDR3 region could be sequenced. The immunoSEQ Assay was used for sequencing of TCRbeta CDR3 regions. TCRdb retrieved this table from immuneACCESS and kept in-frame rearrangements only. Not all clones are present; in checked studies, unresolved V genes account for under half, and no reason is known for the remainder. Across this sample there are about 58,000 clones, with 80% to 90% seen only once. Together, the top ten hold approximately 0.7% of the sample. Patients with a history of autoimmune disease or receiving systemic immunosuppression were excluded from the trial. Peripheral blood for TCR sequencing was collected from all dose cohorts at baseline, on cycle 4 day 1, and on cycle 7 day 1. Samples were obtained from an open-label, multicenter, first-in-human phase I dose-escalation trial of ivuxolimab. Adults with locally advanced or metastatic head and neck squamous cell, hepatocellular, melanoma or renal cell carcinoma were enrolled in the trial. Before TCR sequencing, CD4+ T cells and CD8+ T cells were sorted from peripheral blood as separate populations.

Deletion took 0 bases off V and 4 bases off J, with a span of 7 bases between the germline ends. From the cysteine through the phenylalanine, the CDR3 covers 14 amino acids. Only the CDR3 DNA is retained, 42 bases long and in frame from the first base. The germline V gene yields SGHTA for CDR1 and FQGNSA for CDR2. Regarding this clone: The specificity of this receptor is unknown. No much larger clone exists at a distance of one base, and base qualities are not known.

This clonotype was obtained from an adult with an advanced solid tumor such as melanoma, head and neck, liver or kidney cancer. This chain is built from TRBV7-2 and TRBJ1-5; the D gene assignment is ambiguous. The sequencing used CD4+ or CD8+ T cells sorted from blood, collected in a trial of the OX40 agonist ivuxolimab. The CDR3 sequence is CASSLAQSNQPQHF. The DNA sequence follows: TGTGCCAGCAGCTTAGCCCAGTCAAATCAGCCCCAGCATTTT.